A selection of T cell receptor beta chains follows, all from one sample in a study of blood T cell repertoires in COVID-19. Measured with immunoSEQ multiplex PCR; TCRdb has only the in-frame clones, and not every one. The sample comprises approximately 270,000 clones, under 90% of which are singletons, and less than 2% rests with the top ten. Sequenced sample: PBMCs or T cells enriched from blood (not recorded which). The receptor set was obtained from a woman in her sixties who had recovered from COVID-19. CDR3s include the opening cysteine and the closing phenylalanine or tryptophan.

V,J,CDR3
TRBV15,TRBJ1-5,CATSREIPGGNQPQHF
TRBV28,TRBJ1-5,CASTGTYNQPQHF
TRBV27,TRBJ1-1,CASSPRVSTEAFF
TRBV4-1,TRBJ2-7,CASSRDRVYEQYF
TRBV30,TRBJ2-3,CAWLASGRTDTQYF
TRBV4-1,TRBJ2-1,CASSQAPDYEQFF
TRBV5-4,TRBJ2-7,CASSRVSFSGITTYEQYF
TRBV6-2/TRBV6-3,TRBJ2-5,CASSYRTAGGETQYF
TRBV4-1,TRBJ1-2,CASSPMGQGKSGYTF
TRBV28,TRBJ1-1,CASSLLGVEAFF
TRBV7-9,TRBJ2-7,CASSLADSSYEQYF
TRBV28,TRBJ2-2,CASTFPSGGGGELFF
TRBV7-2,TRBJ2-7,CASSPGLAGYEQYF
TRBV7-3,TRBJ2-1,CASSSRLAGVSYNEQFF
TRBV2,TRBJ1-5,CASSVRGLGSNQPQHF
TRBV7-8,TRBJ1-1,CATGTGGFTEAFF
TRBV3-1/TRBV3-2,TRBJ1-5,CASSHFSNQPQHF
TRBV6-5,TRBJ1-2,CASSDRGYGYTF
TRBV11-3,TRBJ2-7,CASSMAFGAHTYEQYF
TRBV28,TRBJ1-4,CASSLEEANEKLFF
TRBV7-9,TRBJ1-1,CASSTRRQHGNTEAFF
TRBV28,TRBJ1-5,CASSLISLQGRSNQPQHF
TRBV25-1,TRBJ1-4,CASSEVWGGSEKLFF
TRBV29-1,TRBJ2-7,CSVVLVSSYEQYF
TRBV6-1,TRBJ2-7,CASSEGSGHEQYF
TRBV15,TRBJ1-1,CATSRDPPGESENTEAFF
TRBV11-2,TRBJ2-3,CASSLAPSHSTDTQYF
TRBV20-1,TRBJ2-1,CSASPFGGAYNEQFF
TRBV5-1,TRBJ1-2,CASSLYSRYGYTF
TRBV24-1,TRBJ2-5,CATSDRGQVGTQYF
TRBV10-3,TRBJ1-2,CAISVRDSGYTF